Listed below are T cell receptor beta chains from one sample, sequenced in a study of T cells after yellow fever vaccination. TCRdb re-called the 5' RACE reads with MiXCR, one entry per CDR3 protein. Seen here are 500,000 to 550,000 distinct CDR3 sequences, 21% observed once, and the top ten hold approximately 15%. This specimen was PBMCs, taken approximately 22 days after the first yellow fever vaccination. These TCRs come from a man aged 18 to 29 who received the YFV17D yellow fever vaccine. Both conserved end residues are part of each CDR3.

j_call,v_call,cdr3_aa
TRBJ2-4,TRBV12-3/TRBV12-4,CASTTRDIAKNIQYF
TRBJ2-3,TRBV5-1,CASSPGHSTDTQYF
TRBJ2-5,TRBV20-1,CSANPPSGGSHRETQYF
TRBJ1-6,TRBV5-5,CASSSSGVRNSPLHF
TRBJ1-2,TRBV6-5,CASSYSGGYGYTF
TRBJ1-2,TRBV20-1,CSAAPDRVYGYTF
TRBJ1-1,TRBV6-6,CASTQGVNTEAFF
TRBJ2-7,TRBV4-1,CASSQRTTGAYEQYF
TRBJ2-3,TRBV7-9,CASSRPPQAGTDTQYF
TRBJ1-5,TRBV25-1,CASSGPGGDNQPQHF
TRBJ2-7,TRBV4-1,CASSSGDTYEQYF
TRBJ2-6,TRBV3-1,CASSPGPGTGANVLTF
TRBJ2-3,TRBV11-2,CASSLVSSTDTQYF
TRBJ2-1,TRBV20-1,CSAINVAGGPDEQFF
TRBJ2-2,TRBV29-1,CSVGAGQGHTGELFF
TRBJ2-7,TRBV12-3/TRBV12-4,CASSFNPFEQYF
TRBJ2-1,TRBV6-1,CASRDPFGGAHEQFF
TRBJ2-5,TRBV5-1,CASSRIPSEETQYF
TRBJ2-3,TRBV20-1,CSAPTQGRTDTQYF
TRBJ1-5,TRBV9,CASSAEQGGQPQHF
TRBJ1-5,TRBV28,CASTPPPANQPQHF
TRBJ1-2,TRBV10-2,CASSPQTIYGYTF
TRBJ2-3,TRBV10-3,CAISGGSGPHVDTQYF
TRBJ1-1,TRBV6-1,CASSWDSPPNTEAFF
TRBJ2-5,TRBV12-3/TRBV12-4,CASRFNRGETQYF
TRBJ2-3,TRBV7-2,CASSLAWLAGYTDTQYF
TRBJ2-5,TRBV4-3,CASSQDPLVRETQYF
TRBJ2-7,TRBV28,CASREVNEQYF
TRBJ2-3,TRBV20-1,CSAPRTSGGFWLTDTQYF
TRBJ2-7,TRBV6-2/TRBV6-3,CASSFTSYEQYF
TRBJ2-5,TRBV7-9,CASSYWTRSQETQYF